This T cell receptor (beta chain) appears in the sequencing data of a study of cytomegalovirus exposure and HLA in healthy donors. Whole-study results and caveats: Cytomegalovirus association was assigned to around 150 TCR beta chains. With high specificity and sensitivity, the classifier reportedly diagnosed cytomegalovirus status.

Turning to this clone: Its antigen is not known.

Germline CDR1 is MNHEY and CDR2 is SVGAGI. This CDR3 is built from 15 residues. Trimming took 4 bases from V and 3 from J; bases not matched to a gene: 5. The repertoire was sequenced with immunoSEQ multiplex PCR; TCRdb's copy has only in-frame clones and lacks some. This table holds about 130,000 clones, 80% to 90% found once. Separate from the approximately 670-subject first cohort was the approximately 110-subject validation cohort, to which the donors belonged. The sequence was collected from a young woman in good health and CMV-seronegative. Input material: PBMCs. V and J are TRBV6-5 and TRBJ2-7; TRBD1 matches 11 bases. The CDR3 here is CASSSGQGGGYEQYF. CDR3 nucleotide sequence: TGTGCCAGCAGTTCGGGACAGGGGGGAGGCTACGAGCAGTACTTC.